This TCR beta chain was captured by sequencing in a study of T cell responses to AZD1222 COVID-19 vaccine. This CDR3 is 14 amino acids long. V gave up 1 base and J gave up 5 bases, with 9 bases separating them. Germline V gene lookup returns CDR1 SGHTA and CDR2 FQGNSA. Study-wide findings and caveats: Targets within unmutated variant regions were reportedly found for nearly half of spike-specific TCRs. The sample set comprised mostly white British donors with more females, and clonal diversity was possibly underestimated.

Here immunoSEQ multiplex PCR was the method, and the copy in TCRdb shows in-frame clones only, minus some. Found here are about 200,000 clones, just over 90% of them singletons; the top ten hold 3.4%. On this clone itself: As yet, its antigen is unknown.

The sequence was collected from an adult who received the AZD1222 COVID-19 vaccine. This material consisted of peripheral blood, taken 28 days after the second AZD1222 dose. The chain is built from TRBV7-2 and TRBJ1-5; no clear D. In DNA form, the CDR3 reads TGTGCCAGCAGCTTAGTGGGCAGCCATCAGCCCCAGCATTTT. Translating it yields CASSLVGSHQPQHF.